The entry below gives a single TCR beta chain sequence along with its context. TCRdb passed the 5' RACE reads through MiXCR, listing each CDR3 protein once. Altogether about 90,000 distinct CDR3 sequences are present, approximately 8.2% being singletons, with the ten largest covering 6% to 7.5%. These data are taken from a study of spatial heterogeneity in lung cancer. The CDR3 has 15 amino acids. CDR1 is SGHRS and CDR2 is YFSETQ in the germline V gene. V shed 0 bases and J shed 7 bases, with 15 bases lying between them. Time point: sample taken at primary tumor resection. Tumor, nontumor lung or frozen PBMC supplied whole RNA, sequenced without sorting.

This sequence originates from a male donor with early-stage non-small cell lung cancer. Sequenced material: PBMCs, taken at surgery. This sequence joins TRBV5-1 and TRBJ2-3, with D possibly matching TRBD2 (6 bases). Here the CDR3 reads CASSLEGASGHTQYF. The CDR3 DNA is TGCGCCAGCAGCTTGGAAGGCGCCAGCGGGCATACGCAGTATTTT.